The 8 T cell receptor beta chains below all came from one sample that was sequenced in a study of cytomegalovirus exposure and HLA in healthy donors. PCR used 60 Vbeta primers and 13 Jbeta primers. The data were produced by immunoSEQ multiplex PCR, yet TCRdb's version contains in-frame clones alone and is incomplete. The sample shows about 140,000 clones, and 2.2% sits with its ten largest clones. The sequencing input was PBMCs. The source of these receptors is a woman between 18 and 29 years old in good health and CMV-seronegative.

The chain is built from TRBV7-3 and TRBJ2-1; D remains ambiguous. This CDR3 spans 15 amino acids. CDR1 SGHTA and CDR2 FQGTGA come from the germline V gene. V was cut by 2 bases and J by 8 bases, with 16 bases left in between. DNA of the CDR3: TGTGCCAGCAGCTTATCCCCGCTGGCTTACGATGAGCAGTTCTTC. This codes for CASSLSPLAYDEQFF. Based on the CDR3 plus reference TRBV7-3 and TRBJ2-1, the full variable domain is GAGVSQTPSNKVTEKGKYVELRCDPISGHTALYWYRQSLGQGPEFLIYFQGTGAADDSGLPNDRFFAVRPEGSVSTLKIQRTERGDSAVYLCASSLSPLAYDEQFFGPGTRLTVL.

The J gene is TRBJ2-7, the V gene TRBV5-5, with D hard to call. CDR3 length equals 13 residues. From germline, CDR1 is SGHKS and CDR2 YYEKEE (reference sequence). V was clipped by 4 bases and J by 2 bases, with 10 bases between them. The CDR3 region is CASSVDGAYEQYV. The CDR3 DNA sequence: TGTGCCAGCAGCGTGGACGGAGCCTACGAGCAGTACGTC.

V and J are TRBV2 and TRBJ2-7; TRBD1 matches 7 bases. The CDR3 has 14 residues. Trimming at V came to 3 bases and at J to 3 bases, leaving 5 bases not matched to a gene. Germline lookup yields CDR1 SNHLY and CDR2 FYNNEI. The chain's CDR3 is CASSEYGTVYEQYV. The CDR3 DNA follows: TGTGCCAGCAGTGAGTATGGGACAGTCTACGAGCAGTACGTC.

Regarding this clone: This sample includes further DNA sequences coding for the same CDR3. The chain links TRBV6-5 to TRBJ2-3; no reliable D call. The length of the CDR3 is 13 residues. V was cut by 1 base and J by 1 base, with 3 bases left in between. Germline CDR1 MNHEY, CDR2 SVGAGI. CDR3 amino acids: CASSYLGTDTQYF. CDR3 in DNA: TGTGCCAGCAGTTACTTAGGCACAGATACGCAGTATTTT.

The genes are TRBV7-7 and TRBJ2-5; 9 bases align to TRBD1. Germline V gene data show CDR1 as SSHAT and CDR2 as FNYEAQ (reference sequence). Trimming took 4 bases from V and 4 from J; bases not matched to a gene: 1. CDR3 length equals 13 residues. This chain's CDR3 is CASSSTGGETQYF. CDR3 sequence (DNA): TGTGCCAGCAGCTCGACAGGGGGAGAGACCCAGTACTTC.

The genes are TRBV20-1 and TRBJ1-2; D is unclear. This CDR3 is built from 11 residues. Germline lookup yields CDR1 DFQATT and CDR2 SNEGSKA (reference sequence). With 1 base removed from V and 6 bases from J, the gap between germline ends came to 6 bases. CDR3 bases: TGCAGTGCTAGAGCTATCGATGGCTACACCTTC. Its translation: CSARAIDGYTF.

This sequence joins TRBV7-9 and TRBJ2-1; 9 bases are shared with TRBD2. The CDR3 spans 19 residues. The J segment lost 4 bases and the V segment lost 0 bases, leaving 13 bases of the junction unmatched. Germline CDR1 reads SEHNR; CDR2 reads FQNEAQ (reference sequence). CDR3: CASSLAQTGLAGLYNEQFF. In DNA, the CDR3 is TGTGCCAGCAGCTTAGCCCAGACTGGTCTAGCGGGGCTTTACAATGAGCAGTTCTTC.

This chain links TRBV9 with TRBJ2-3, with TRBD1 as a possible D gene (5 bases). The germline CDR1 and CDR2 sequences are SGDLS and YYNGEE. V lost 0 bases, J lost 0 bases, and 11 bases lay in between. The CDR3 has 16 amino acids. The CDR3 reads CASSVGQGTSTDTQYF. DNA of the CDR3: TGTGCCAGCAGCGTAGGTCAGGGTACTAGCACAGATACGCAGTATTTT.